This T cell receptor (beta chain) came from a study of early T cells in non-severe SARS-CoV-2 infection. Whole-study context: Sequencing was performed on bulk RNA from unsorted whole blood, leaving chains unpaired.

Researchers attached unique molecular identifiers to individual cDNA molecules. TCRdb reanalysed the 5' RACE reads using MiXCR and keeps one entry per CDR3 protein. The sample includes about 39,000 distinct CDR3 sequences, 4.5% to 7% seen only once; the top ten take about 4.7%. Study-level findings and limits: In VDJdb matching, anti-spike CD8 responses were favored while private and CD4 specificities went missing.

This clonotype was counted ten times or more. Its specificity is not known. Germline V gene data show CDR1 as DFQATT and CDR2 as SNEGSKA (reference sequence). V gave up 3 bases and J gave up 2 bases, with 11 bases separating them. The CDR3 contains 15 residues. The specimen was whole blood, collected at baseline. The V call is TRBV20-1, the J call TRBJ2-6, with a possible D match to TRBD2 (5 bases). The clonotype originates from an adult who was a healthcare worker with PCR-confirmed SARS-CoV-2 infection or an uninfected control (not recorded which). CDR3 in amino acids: CSASGDSPGANVLTF. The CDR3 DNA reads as TGCAGTGCTAGCGGGGATTCGCCTGGGGCCAACGTCCTGACTTTC.